Sequencing of this T cell receptor (beta chain) was carried out in a study of patients and donors after allogeneic stem cell transplantation. Trimming stripped 2 bases from V and 2 bases from J, with 9 bases between. Germline values: CDR1 SNHLY, CDR2 FYNNEI. The CDR3 runs to 15 residues. TCRdb redid the calling of the RT-PCR reads with MiXCR, one entry per CDR3 protein. The sample has tens of thousands of distinct CDR3 sequences, 7.5% to 9% seen once; the top ten hold approximately 48%. This clonotype was counted ten times or more. The clonotype originates from a human donor who was either an allogeneic HSCT recipient or a stem cell or donor lymphocyte infusion donor (not recorded which). It is not recorded whose cells these are; they may come from a transplant donor. The source material was blood, either unsorted or a sorted T cell fraction (not recorded which). The J gene is TRBJ2-2, the V gene TRBV2; D is uncertain. CDR3 DNA sequence: TGTGCCAGCAGTGAAAGCAGGCTAAACACCGGGGAGCTGTTTTTT. It encodes CASSESRLNTGELFF.